One sample yielded the 20 T cell receptor beta chains listed below, sequenced in a study of blood T cell repertoires in COVID-19 (dated by TCRdb to 2019 to 2021). Library generation was performed with the immunoSEQ multiplex PCR assay. The immuneACCESS repertoire file appears here via TCRdb, limited to in-frame rearrangements. These files lack a portion of the clones; in checked studies, under half of the deficit traces to unresolved V genes, and the cause of the others is not known. A total of roughly 180,000 clones appear in this sample, around 82% of them only once. The ten largest clones represent 5.5% to 8% of the sample. Specimen: peripheral blood. Source of these receptors: a man at least 80 years old with COVID-19, enrolled during active disease.

This chain uses TRBV20-1 with TRBJ2-1, with TRBD1 matching 7 bases. This CDR3 has 14 amino acids. Trimming took 3 bases from V and 7 from J; bases not matched to a gene: 9. CDR1 is DFQATT and CDR2 is SNEGSKA in the germline V gene (reference sequence). CDR3 sequence (DNA): TGCAGTGCTAGTTACAGGGGTTCTAGAAATGAGCAGTTCTTC. Its protein is CSASYRGSRNEQFF.

The CDR3 coding sequence is TGTGCCAGCAGCGTAGATCCAGGCGCCAACACTGAAGCTTTCTTT. Translation gives CASSVDPGANTEAFF. The chain has TRBV9 and TRBJ1-1; no clear D. CDR3 size: 15 residues. Trimming removed 0 bases from V and 2 bases from J, with 11 bases in between. Germline lookup yields CDR1 SGDLS and CDR2 YYNGEE.

The genes are TRBV7-2 and TRBJ2-5, with TRBD2 identical over 9 bases. CDR1 and CDR2 (germline): SGHTA, FQGNSA. With V trimmed by 1 base and J by 5 bases, 11 bases remained unmatched. CDR3 length equals 17 residues. The CDR3 DNA sequence: TGTGCCAGCAGCTTAGGGCTAGCGGGGCGCCGGGGGGAGACCCAGTACTTC. It is translated as CASSLGLAGRRGETQYF.

The V call is TRBV27, the J call TRBJ1-6; D is possibly TRBD1 (6 bases). The CDR3 covers 16 residues. Germline V gives CDR1 MNHEY, CDR2 SMNVEV (reference sequence). V dropped 2 bases and J dropped 7 bases, with 15 bases sitting between them. CDR3 nucleotides: TGTGCCAGCAGTTTAGGGTCAGGGGCCGAAAATTCACCCCTCCACTTT. This translates into CASSLGSGAENSPLHF.

The chain combines TRBV2 with TRBJ1-2; possibly TRBD1 for D (5 bases). Germline loops: CDR1 SNHLY, CDR2 FYNNEI. V dropped 3 bases and J dropped 0 bases, with 11 bases sitting between them. This CDR3 contains 15 residues. In DNA form, the CDR3 reads TGTGCCAGCAGTGAGGGGCTCACGTCTAACTATGGCTACACCTTC. It codes for CASSEGLTSNYGYTF.

The chain has TRBV19 and TRBJ2-5; 10 bases match TRBD2. V gave up 5 bases and J gave up 9 bases; unmatched junction bases: 9. CDR3 size: 14 residues. Germline V gives CDR1 LNHDA, CDR2 SQIVND (reference sequence). CDR3 sequence (DNA): TGTGCCAGTAGTGTCAGCGGGGGGGCCGAGGCCCAGTACTTC. It encodes CASSVSGGAEAQYF. Combining the CDR3 with reference TRBV19 and TRBJ2-5 gives the whole variable domain DGGITQSPKYLFRKEGQNVTLSCEQNLNHDAMYWYRQDPGQGLRLIYYSQIVNDFQKGDIAEGYSVSREKKESFPLTVTSAQKNPTAFYLCASSVSGGAEAQYFGPGTRLLVL.

J is TRBJ1-5 and V is TRBV3-1 (or the pseudogene TRBV3-2), with a tentative D call TRBD1 (5 bases). Germline V CDR1 and CDR2: LGHDT, YNNKEL (reference sequence). CDR3 length: 13 amino acids. Trimming took 0 bases from V and 7 from J, leaving 7 bases between them. In DNA form, the CDR3 reads TGTGCCAGCAGCCAAGATGCAGGGCAGCCCCAGCATTTT. This translates into CASSQDAGQPQHF.

The chain employs TRBV7-9 and TRBJ2-5; 11 positions match TRBD1. Per the germline V gene, CDR1 is SEHNR and CDR2 is FQNEAQ (reference sequence). Unmatched junction bases numbered 6, after V lost 1 base and J lost 5 bases. The CDR3 is 16 residues long. DNA of the CDR3: TGTGCCAGCAGCTTAGGGGACAGGGGGAAAAGGGAGACCCAGTACTTC. Its translation: CASSLGDRGKRETQYF.

This clone was counted only a few times. The rearrangement links TRBV27 to TRBJ1-1; 7 positions agree with TRBD1. Germline CDR1 is MNHEY and CDR2 is SMNVEV (reference sequence). This CDR3 is built from 14 residues. The ends lost 2 bases at V and 6 bases at J; junction bases unmatched: 6. The CDR3 reads CASSLTGEDAEAFF. DNA of the CDR3: TGTGCCAGCAGTTTAACAGGGGAGGACGCTGAAGCTTTCTTT.

The gene calls are TRBV28 and TRBJ1-2; 8 bases agree with TRBD1. V lost 2 bases to trimming and J lost 5 bases; unmatched junction nucleotides: 7. Germline V lookup: CDR1 MDHEN, CDR2 SYDVKM. The CDR3 contains 15 residues. The CDR3 protein is CASSLVAQGVYGYTF. CDR3 bases: TGTGCCAGCAGTTTAGTGGCACAGGGGGTGTATGGCTACACCTTC.

The chain combines TRBV28 with TRBJ2-7, with 10 bases matching TRBD1. With V trimmed by 6 bases and J by 2 bases, 1 base remained unmatched. Germline lookup yields CDR1 MDHEN and CDR2 SYDVKM. The CDR3 is made up of 13 amino acids. CDR3 sequence reads: CASRGTGAYEQYF. The CDR3 DNA reads as TGTGCCAGCAGAGGGACAGGGGCCTACGAGCAGTACTTC.

The rearrangement links TRBV11-2 to TRBJ2-2; the D gene is possibly TRBD2 (6 bases). The CDR3 runs to 15 residues. Germline V lookup: CDR1 SGHAT, CDR2 FQNNGV. The V and J ends lost 1 base and 7 bases respectively, with 13 bases between them. CDR3 amino acids: CASSLARLANGELFF. The CDR3 coding sequence is TGTGCCAGCAGCTTAGCGCGGCTAGCGAACGGGGAGCTGTTTTTT.

The rearrangement uses TRBV2 and TRBJ1-1, with D unclear. The CDR3 runs to 12 residues. The germline V and J ends were trimmed by 6 bases and 6 bases, with 11 bases remaining between them. Germline V gene lookup returns CDR1 SNHLY and CDR2 FYNNEI. For the CDR3, the DNA is TGTGCCAGCAGCTTCCTGAGGGCTGAAGCTTTCTTT. It encodes CASSFLRAEAFF.

The chain links TRBV6-5 to TRBJ1-1, with D hard to call. Germline V gene data show CDR1 as MNHEY and CDR2 as SVGAGI. V was cut by 7 bases and J by 2 bases, with 14 bases left in between. CDR3 size: 14 residues. The DNA for the CDR3 is TGTGCCAGCACTTTAACGGCGGTTAACACTGAAGCTTTCTTT. This codes for CASTLTAVNTEAFF.

The V gene is TRBV5-1, the J gene TRBJ1-1; weak D call: TRBD1 (6 bases). Germline V CDR1 and CDR2: SGHRS, YFSETQ. CDR3 length: 12 amino acids. V lost 4 bases and J 7 bases, leaving 11 bases between the germline ends. The DNA of the CDR3 is TGCGCCAGCAGCCCGGACAGTTTTGAAGCTTTCTTT. Translated, it gives CASSPDSFEAFF.

The genes are TRBV10-3 and TRBJ1-5, with TRBD1 matching 11 bases. V shed 11 bases, J shed 1 base, and the junction held 7 bases outside the gene matches. The CDR3 totals 15 residues. The germline V gene encodes CDR1 ENHRY and CDR2 SYGVKD. The CDR3, as DNA: TGTGCCTCCGGACAGGGGGCGGTCAGCAATCAGCCCCAGCATTTT. This sequence encodes CASGQGAVSNQPQHF.

This clone was observed a few times. Compared with germline, one end of the junction differs, possibly owing to a read error. The rearrangement links TRBV9 to TRBJ1-5; D unresolved. This CDR3 region has 10 residues. CDR1 and CDR2 (germline): SGDLS, YYNGEE. The CDR3 DNA follows: TGCATGCCGGTCTATCAGCCCCAGCATTTT. Protein product: CMPVYQPQHF.

The gene calls are TRBV3-1 (or the pseudogene TRBV3-2) and TRBJ1-1; D gene uncertain. The CDR3 length is 13 residues. Trimming stripped 6 bases from V and 1 base from J, with 9 bases between. Germline CDR1 reads LGHDT; CDR2 reads YNNKEL (reference sequence). The CDR3 coding sequence is TGTGCCAGCAGGGGCTTTCAGAACACTGAAGCTTTCTTT. This gives the protein CASRGFQNTEAFF.

This clone showed up just once. The gene calls are TRBV28 and TRBJ1-5, with no clear D. Germline V gene sequence: CDR1 MDHEN, CDR2 SYDVKM. The CDR3 spans 14 residues. V was clipped by 7 bases and J by 4 bases, with 14 bases between them. The CDR3 sequence is CASTAIGKNQPQHF. CDR3 DNA: TGTGCCAGCACGGCAATCGGGAAGAATCAGCCCCAGCATTTT.

This chain joins TRBV12-3 or TRBV12-4 and TRBJ1-2, with a weak D call TRBD1 (6 bases). The CDR3 runs to 13 residues. V gave up 7 bases and J gave up 4 bases, with 13 bases separating them. Written as DNA, the CDR3 is TGTGCCAGCAAGGGGACATTGGGCTATGGCTACACCTTC. It specifies CASKGTLGYGYTF.